This T cell receptor beta chain is drawn from a study of siplizumab effects on memory and regulatory T cells (dated by TCRdb to about 2019). About the study as a whole: The effect of the anti-CD2 antibody siplizumab on alloreactive T-cell subsets was examined in allogeneic mixed lymphocyte reactions constructed from human PBMCs.

Additional sequencing covered unstimulated subsets from three donor pairs, namely CD8+ effector memory, CD4+ naive, CD8+ TEMRA, CD4+ memory and CD8+ naive. Sorted unstimulated T cells, along with proliferating T cells recovered from mixed lymphocyte reactions, underwent TCRbeta CDR3 sequencing. Fresh whole blood from around eleven HLA-typed healthy donors served as the source for isolating PBMCs. The method was the immunoSEQ multiplex PCR assay. Some 100,000 TCR templates per sample were assayed by the deep sequencing platform. Genomic DNA extracted from sorted T cells was used for TCRbeta CDR3 sequencing. In the paper's pipeline: The R programming language was used for clonal analysis of the TCRbeta CDR3 data. Alloreactive CD4+ and CD8+ clones were identified by comparing unstimulated samples to CFSE-low samples taken after the reaction. Regulatory or non-regulatory origin was assigned to alloreactive CD4+ clones by matching of sequences to sorted unstimulated Treg and non-Treg repertoires. Imported from immuneACCESS, the table was reduced by TCRdb to in-frame sequences with V and J called. These copies leave out some clones; in studies compared against another copy, an unresolved V gene accounts for under half, and the cause of the remainder is not known. The DNA gave D and trimming, while V, J and clone size come from that table. For this sample the table gives about 64,000 clones, of which just over 95% were detected only once. The top ten hold 0.095% of the sample.

From a lookup of the germline V gene, CDR1 and CDR2 are LGHNA and YNFKEQ. From V the trimming removes 4 bases and from J it removes 5 bases, while the gene matches leave 11 bases of the junction unaccounted for. From the cysteine up to the phenylalanine, the CDR3 has a length of 16 residues. The CDR3 DNA has 48 bases and is translated from base 1. This clone was detected only once. No cognate antigen has been identified for it. No per-base quality is available; no much larger clone lies one base away. General study outcomes and caveats: The cumulative frequency of alloreactive sequences that could be traced back to unstimulated CD4+ memory T cells was significantly reduced by siplizumab. Because sequences below about 10^-5 frequency were poorly captured, only a minor fraction of alloreactive clones could be mapped to unstimulated subsets. Among mappable alloreactive CD4+ clones, an average Treg-derived fraction of over 60% was observed with siplizumab, compared with around 28% in control reactions. No functional confirmation was obtained for the suppressive function of proliferating Tregs from siplizumab cultures. Greater diversity appeared to be present in unstimulated naive T cells than in memory T cells, and a substantial contribution to the alloresponse seemed to be made by naive cells. About 80-96% of proliferating CD4+ or CD8+ clones could not be given a naive or memory phenotype.

Sequencing used naive CD8+ T cells sorted from blood. In the paper's terms, the cell subset or site label means: unstimulated naive T cells. This TCR was recovered from a human donor in good health. The sequence joins TRBV4-2 to TRBJ2-5; the central 9 bases match TRBD1. At the DNA level, the sequence is TGTGCCAGCAGCCGCCTCTTAACCGGGACAGGGGAGACCCAGTACTTC. Its amino acids are CASSRLLTGTGETQYF.